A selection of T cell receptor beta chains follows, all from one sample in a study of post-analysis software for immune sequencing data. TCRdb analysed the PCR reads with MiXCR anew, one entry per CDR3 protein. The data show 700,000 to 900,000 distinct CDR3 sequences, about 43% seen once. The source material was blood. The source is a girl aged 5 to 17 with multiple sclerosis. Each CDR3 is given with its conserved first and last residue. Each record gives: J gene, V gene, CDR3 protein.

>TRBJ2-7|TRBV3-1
CASSLGGSRKQYF
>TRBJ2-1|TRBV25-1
CASSDRTEKSYNEQFF
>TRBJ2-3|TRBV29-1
CSVAKGTRPDTQYF
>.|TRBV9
CASTNGREGEQFF
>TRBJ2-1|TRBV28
CASSRTSVETQFF
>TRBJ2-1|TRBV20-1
CSPRQGRGYNEQFF
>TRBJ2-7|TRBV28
CASSLGVAGFSYEQYF
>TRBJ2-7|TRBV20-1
CRRSGTSNEQYF
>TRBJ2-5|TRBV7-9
CASSLATSGGEETQYF
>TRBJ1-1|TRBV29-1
CSVGSTNTEAFF
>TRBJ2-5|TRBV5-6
CASSPDVGAGTQYF
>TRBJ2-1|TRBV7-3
CASSLSGSEFNEQFF
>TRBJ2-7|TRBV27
CASGTSSSYEQYF
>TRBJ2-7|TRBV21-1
CASSKARASGLHEQYF
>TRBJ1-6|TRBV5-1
CASREGSRGQNNSPLHF
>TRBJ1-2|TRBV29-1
CSARDLPDGYTF
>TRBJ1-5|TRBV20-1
CRAAGGAGQPQHF
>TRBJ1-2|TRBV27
CASSLIGGGKDGYTF
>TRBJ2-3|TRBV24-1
CATSDRYTSGPDTQYF
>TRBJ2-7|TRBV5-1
CASTQAGAGLGNEQYF
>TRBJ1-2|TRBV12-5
CASGSGQGQGYTF
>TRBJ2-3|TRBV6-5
CASSYLLLAGIASSTDTQYF
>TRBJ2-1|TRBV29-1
CSVEEREVTDVSYNEQFF
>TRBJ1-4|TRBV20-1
CSARVNSGSNEKLFF
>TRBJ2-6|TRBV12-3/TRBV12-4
CASSDRAGTNVLTF
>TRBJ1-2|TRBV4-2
CASSQDRDSYGYTF
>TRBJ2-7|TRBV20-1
CSARRGEQYF
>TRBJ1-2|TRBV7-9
CASSLGAEWNYGYTF
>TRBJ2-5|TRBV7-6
CASSFSGGETQYF
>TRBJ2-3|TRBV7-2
CASSPETGGGTQYF
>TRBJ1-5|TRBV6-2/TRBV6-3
CASSYGTGVEINQPQHF
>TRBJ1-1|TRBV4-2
CASSQEGARDTEAFF
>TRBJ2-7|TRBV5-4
CASRDPGQAAHEQYF
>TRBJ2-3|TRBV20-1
CGATLTGARSTDTQYF
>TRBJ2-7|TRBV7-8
CASSGQGLNEQYF
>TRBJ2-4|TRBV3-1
CASSQVGLRGIQYF
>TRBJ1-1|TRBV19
CASSIGPRGTEAFF
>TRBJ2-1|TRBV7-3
CASSLSLGVLGDEQFF
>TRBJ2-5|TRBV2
CASKLTAVLVAQYF
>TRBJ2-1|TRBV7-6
CASSSGLEGVEQFF
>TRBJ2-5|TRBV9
CASSGLPRDRKETQYF
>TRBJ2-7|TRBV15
CATGYGTSGHSYEQYF
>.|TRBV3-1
CASSQERDPIYEQYF
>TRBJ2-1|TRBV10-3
CAISDEREWVLFF
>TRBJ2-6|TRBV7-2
CASSLGPGQGAYGANVLTF
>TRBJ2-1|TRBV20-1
CSARSQPGGPYNEQFF
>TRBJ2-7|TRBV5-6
CASSLNLISYEQYF
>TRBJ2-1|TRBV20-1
CSASVGSSYNEQFF
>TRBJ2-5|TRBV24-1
CATSDPGTSVGQYF
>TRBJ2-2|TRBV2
CASTTPGTEYTGELFF
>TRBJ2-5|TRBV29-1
CSVRGLAETQYF
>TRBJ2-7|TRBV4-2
CASSQEFLGQGFGNEQYF
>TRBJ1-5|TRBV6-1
CASSEAVVGNQPQHF
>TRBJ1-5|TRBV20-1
CSAGGTGTVEPQHF
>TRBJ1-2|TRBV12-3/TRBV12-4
CASSGGTVYGYTF
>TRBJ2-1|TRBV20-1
CSAPRDSLWGGNEQFF
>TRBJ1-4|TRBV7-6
CASSLETTIGEKLFF
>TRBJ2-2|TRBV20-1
CSASMFAGGGTGELFF
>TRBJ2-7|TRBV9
CASSVEGLAGVGRNYEQYF